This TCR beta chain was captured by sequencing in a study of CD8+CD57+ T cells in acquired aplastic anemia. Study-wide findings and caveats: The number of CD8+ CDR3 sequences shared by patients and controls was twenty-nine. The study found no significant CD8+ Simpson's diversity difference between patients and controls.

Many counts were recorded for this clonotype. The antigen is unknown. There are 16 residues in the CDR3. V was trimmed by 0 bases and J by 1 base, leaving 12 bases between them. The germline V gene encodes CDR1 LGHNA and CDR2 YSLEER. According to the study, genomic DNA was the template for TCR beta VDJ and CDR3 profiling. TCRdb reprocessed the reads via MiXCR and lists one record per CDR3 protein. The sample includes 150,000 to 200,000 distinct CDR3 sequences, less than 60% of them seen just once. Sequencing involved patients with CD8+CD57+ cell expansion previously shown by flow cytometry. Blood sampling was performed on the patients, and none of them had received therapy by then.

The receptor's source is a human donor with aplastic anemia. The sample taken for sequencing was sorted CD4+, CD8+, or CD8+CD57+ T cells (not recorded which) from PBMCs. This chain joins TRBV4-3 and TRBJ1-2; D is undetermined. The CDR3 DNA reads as TGCGCCAGCAGCCAAGATCTTCTAACCCTTAACTATGGCTACACCTTC. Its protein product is CASSQDLLTLNYGYTF.